These 30 T cell receptor beta chains were sequenced from one sample in a study of shared clonotypes between healthy human individuals. Measured with immunoSEQ multiplex PCR; TCRdb has only the in-frame clones, and not every one. The data contain 550,000 to 750,000 clones, just over 90% of them singletons. CD45RO-negative CD8 cells positively selected for CCR7 made up the naive population, which excluded terminally differentiated effector memory CD45RA+ cells. Sequencing was carried out using naive CD8+ T cells sorted from blood. Receptors originate from a man aged 30 to 39 in good health.

The gene calls are TRBV5-1 and TRBJ2-1; D not certain. Germline-derived CDR1 and CDR2 are SGHRS and YFSETQ. The germline V and J ends were trimmed by 2 bases and 2 bases, with 11 bases remaining between them. The CDR3 covers 15 residues. The CDR3 coding sequence is TGCGCCAGCAGCTTCGTTGCCGGCGCCTACAATGAGCAGTTCTTC. It yields the protein CASSFVAGAYNEQFF.

The V and J genes are TRBV27 and TRBJ2-1; no clear D. Looked up from germline, CDR1 is MNHEY and CDR2 is SMNVEV (reference sequence). The CDR3 extends over 13 amino acids. V was cut by 5 bases and J by 4 bases, with 9 bases left in between. CDR3 DNA sequence: TGTGCCAGCAGTATCACACAATACAATGAGCAGTTCTTC. This sequence encodes CASSITQYNEQFF.

CDR3 sequence (DNA): TGTGCCAGCAGCTGGGGGCCCCGAAGCACAGATACGCAGTATTTT. Translated: CASSWGPRSTDTQYF. This sequence joins TRBV7-9 and TRBJ2-3; D might be TRBD1 (6 bases). This CDR3 is 15 amino acids long. Germline CDR1 and CDR2: SEHNR and FQNEAQ (reference sequence). Deletions cut 4 bases from V and 0 bases from J, with 11 bases between.

The chain has TRBV7-2 and TRBJ1-1; D ambiguous. Per germline, CDR1 SGHTA and CDR2 FQGNSA. This CDR3 comprises 16 residues. V was pared by 0 bases and J by 4 bases, with 15 bases between. This CDR3 is CASSLALVGFGTEAFF. CDR3 in DNA: TGTGCCAGCAGCTTAGCGCTCGTGGGGTTTGGCACTGAAGCTTTCTTT. Combining the CDR3 with reference TRBV7-2 and TRBJ1-1 gives the whole variable domain GAGVSQSPSNKVTEKGKDVELRCDPISGHTALYWYRQSLGQGLEFLIYFQGNSAPDKSGLPSDRFSAERTGGSVSTLTIQRTQQEDSAVYLCASSLALVGFGTEAFFGQGTRLTVV.

V and J are TRBV27 and TRBJ2-3, with D possibly being TRBD1 (7 bases). The CDR3 has 16 amino acids. CDR1 and CDR2 from the germline V gene are MNHEY and SMNVEV (reference sequence). The V and J ends lost 3 bases and 2 bases respectively, with 15 bases between them. The CDR3 sequence: CASSFRRRGPTDTQYF. CDR3 DNA sequence: TGTGCCAGCAGTTTCCGGCGGAGGGGGCCCACAGATACGCAGTATTTT.

The chain uses TRBV9 and TRBJ2-7, with TRBD2 matching 16 bases. CDR1 and CDR2 from the germline V gene are SGDLS and YYNGEE. V gave up 4 bases and J gave up 5 bases; unmatched junction bases: 3. The CDR3 extends over 15 amino acids. CDR3 amino acids: CASSLGTSGRDEQYF. CDR3 nucleotides: TGTGCCAGCAGCTTGGGGACTAGCGGGAGGGACGAGCAGTACTTC.

A note on this clone: This same CDR3 is encoded by further DNA sequences in the sample. The CDR3 spells CASSSTGVEQYF. In nucleotides, the CDR3 is TGTGCCAGCAGCTCTACAGGGGTCGAGCAGTACTTC. This rearrangement joins TRBV11-2 to TRBJ2-7; TRBD1 matches at 7 bases. The CDR3 is 12 residues long. Unmatched junction bases numbered 3, after V lost 4 bases and J lost 6 bases. Germline CDR1 reads SGHAT; CDR2 reads FQNNGV.

The V and J genes are TRBV28 and TRBJ2-7; weak D call: TRBD1 (5 bases). Germline CDR1 MDHEN, CDR2 SYDVKM. V lost 9 bases and J lost 2, with 8 bases in between. The CDR3 sequence is 11 residues long. The CDR3 DNA follows: TGTGCCAGTGACAGTACCTACGAGCAGTACTTC. Protein: CASDSTYEQYF.

Notes on this clone: Other DNA sequences of this sample code for an identical CDR3. The V gene is TRBV11-2, the J gene TRBJ2-7, with D possibly being TRBD1 (5 bases). Germline V gene lookup returns CDR1 SGHAT and CDR2 FQNNGV. Between the trimmed V and J ends, which lost 3 bases and 1 base, there was a span of 10 bases. There are 14 residues in the CDR3. Here the CDR3 DNA reads TGTGCCAGCAGCTTTCTCCAGGGTTCCTACGAGCAGTACTTC. This translates into CASSFLQGSYEQYF.

This chain uses TRBV7-9 with TRBJ2-1; 7 bases are shared with TRBD1. Germline CDR1 is SEHNR and CDR2 is FQNEAQ (reference sequence). V lost 3 bases, J lost 2 bases, and 10 bases stayed unmatched. The CDR3 is 17 residues long. The CDR3 sequence is CASSFVQGRIPYNEQFF. DNA for the CDR3: TGTGCCAGCAGCTTCGTACAGGGGCGTATTCCCTACAATGAGCAGTTCTTC.

The DNA for the CDR3 is TGCAGCGTTGAGGGGACACCCGCAGCTAACTATGGCTACACCTTC. Translating it yields CSVEGTPAANYGYTF. This chain links TRBV29-1 with TRBJ1-2; tentatively, D is TRBD1 (6 bases). Trimming stripped 3 bases from V and 0 bases from J, with 14 bases between. Germline-derived CDR1 and CDR2 are SQVTM and ANQGSEA. The CDR3 is 15 residues long.

The chain employs TRBV6-1 and TRBJ1-5; 9 bases align to TRBD1. Germline V CDR1 and CDR2: MNHNS, SASEGT. The CDR3 consists of 15 residues. Trimming cost V 4 bases and J 4 bases; bases outside gene matches: 5. CDR3 loop: CASSATGTGNQPQHF. As DNA, the CDR3 is TGTGCCAGCAGTGCGACCGGGACAGGGAATCAGCCCCAGCATTTT.

The rearrangement joins TRBV5-4 to TRBJ1-2; TRBD1 matches 8 bases. The CDR3 length is 16 residues. The J segment lost 4 bases and the V segment lost 4 bases, leaving 12 bases of the junction unmatched. Germline lookup yields CDR1 SGHNT and CDR2 YYREEE (reference sequence). CDR3 sequence reads: CASSMMPGGAGYGYTF. The CDR3 bases are TGTGCCAGCAGCATGATGCCAGGGGGCGCGGGCTATGGCTACACCTTC.

This clone has only one observation. The chain is built from TRBV4-3 and TRBJ2-1; D is ambiguous. The CDR3 sequence is 15 residues long. The germline V gene encodes CDR1 LGHNA and CDR2 YSLEER. V gave up 0 bases and J gave up 0 bases, with 6 bases separating them. The CDR3 protein is CASSQERFSYNEQFF. The CDR3 DNA reads as TGCGCCAGCAGCCAAGAAAGGTTCTCCTACAATGAGCAGTTCTTC.

About this clone itself: Compared with germline, one end of the junction differs, possibly owing to a read error. The genes are TRBV7-7 and TRBJ2-7; 10 bases align to TRBD2. Germline loops: CDR1 SSHAT, CDR2 FNYEAQ (reference sequence). This CDR3 region has 15 residues. CDR3 coding DNA: TGTGCTAGCAGTTTAACTAGCGGGATAGGGAACGAGCAGTACTTC. Its translation is CASSLTSGIGNEQYF.

The rearrangement links TRBV28 to TRBJ2-7; the D call may be TRBD1 or TRBD2 (5 bases each). There are 14 residues in the CDR3. Trimming took off 6 bases at V and 4 bases at J, with 16 bases between the two ends. The germline CDR1 and CDR2 sequences are MDHEN and SYDVKM. CDR3 sequence (DNA): TGTGCCAGCAGCAAGACCCGGGGCTGGTACGAGCAGTACTTC. Protein: CASSKTRGWYEQYF.

The gene calls are TRBV4-3 and TRBJ2-1, with D perhaps matching TRBD1 (5 bases). Germline V gives CDR1 LGHNA, CDR2 YSLEER. V lost 0 bases and J lost 3, with 9 bases in between. The CDR3 runs to 15 residues. CDR3 protein: CASSQDRVGYNEQFF. CDR3 nucleotides: TGCGCCAGCAGCCAAGACAGGGTAGGCTACAATGAGCAGTTCTTC.

This clone was picked up a small number of times. The CDR3 region has the DNA TGTGCCAGCAGCCAAGATTTAGGACAGCCCTTCACAGATACGCAGTATTTT. It yields the protein CASSQDLGQPFTDTQYF. The chain employs TRBV14 and TRBJ2-3; the D gene is possibly TRBD1 (6 bases). This CDR3 spans 17 amino acids. V lost 0 bases and J lost 2, with 15 bases in between. Germline V gene lookup returns CDR1 SGHDN and CDR2 FVKESK.

V usage is TRBV7-6 and J usage is TRBJ2-7, with D possibly being TRBD2 (6 bases). V lost 6 bases, J lost 2 bases, and 14 bases lay in between. This CDR3 region has 14 residues. Per the germline V gene, CDR1 is SGHVS and CDR2 is FNYEAQ. CDR3 protein: CASSRGTSTYEQYF. In nucleotides, the CDR3 is TGTGCCAGCAGTCGCGGGACGTCAACCTACGAGCAGTACTTC.

Notes on this clone: Other DNA variants within this sample encode the same CDR3. J is TRBJ1-5 and V is TRBV27; possibly TRBD1 for D (6 bases). Trimming removed 2 bases from V and 0 bases from J, with 11 bases in between. In germline, CDR1 is MNHEY, CDR2 SMNVEV (reference sequence). CDR3 length: 16 amino acids. The CDR3 spells CASSLRGTYSNQPQHF. For the CDR3, the DNA is TGTGCCAGCAGTTTAAGGGGGACCTATAGCAATCAGCCCCAGCATTTT.

Comment on this clone: Other DNA sequences in the sample encode the same CDR3. The chain is built from TRBV9 and TRBJ2-7, with D maybe TRBD1 (6 bases). Germline lookup yields CDR1 SGDLS and CDR2 YYNGEE. The germline V and J ends were trimmed by 4 bases and 0 bases, with 11 bases remaining between them. The length of the CDR3 is 14 residues. Here the CDR3 reads CASSPGQSSYEQYF. CDR3 nucleotide sequence: TGTGCCAGCAGCCCAGGACAGAGCTCCTACGAGCAGTACTTC.

The chain has TRBV28 and TRBJ1-5; D might be TRBD1 (6 bases). Germline-derived CDR1 and CDR2 are MDHEN and SYDVKM. The V gene lost 6 bases and the J gene lost 5 bases, with 17 bases spanning the gap. The CDR3 contains 15 residues. The CDR3 loop is CASRAYGTLYQPQHF. In DNA form, the CDR3 reads TGTGCCAGCAGGGCCTACGGGACACTGTATCAGCCCCAGCATTTT.

The chain is built from TRBV6-5 and TRBJ2-3, with D possibly called TRBD1 or TRBD2 (5 bases each). The CDR3 runs 15 residues. In germline, CDR1 is MNHEY, CDR2 SVGAGI. The ends were cut back, 2 bases at V and 4 bases at J, with 13 bases in the middle. This chain's CDR3 is CASSYEPLGADTQYF. In DNA form, the CDR3 reads TGTGCCAGCAGTTACGAGCCATTGGGGGCAGATACGCAGTATTTT.

On this clone: Different DNA sequences within this sample yield the same CDR3. The rearrangement joins TRBV9 to TRBJ2-7; 11 nucleotides line up with TRBD2. V gave up 7 bases and J gave up 0 bases; unmatched junction bases: 3. There are 14 residues in the CDR3. Germline V CDR1 and CDR2: SGDLS, YYNGEE. The CDR3 DNA reads TGTGCCAGCTCCGGGACTAGCGGCTCCTACGAGCAGTACTTC. It codes for CASSGTSGSYEQYF.

The chain recombines TRBV28 with TRBJ2-3; 13 nucleotides align to TRBD2. The junction had 5 bases not matched to a gene; V was cut back by 3 bases and J by 2 bases. The CDR3 length is 17 residues. Germline V lookup: CDR1 MDHEN, CDR2 SYDVKM. Here the CDR3 reads CASSLGLAGKFTDTQYF. The CDR3 region has the DNA TGTGCCAGCAGTTTGGGACTAGCGGGAAAGTTCACAGATACGCAGTATTTT.

This clone was seen a handful of times. In nucleotides, the CDR3 is TGTGCCACCCACCTTTCAGATACGCAGTATTTT. Its translation: CATHLSDTQYF. The chain combines TRBV6-1 with TRBJ2-3; D uncertain. The CDR3 covers 11 residues. Trimming cost V 10 bases and J 4 bases, with 9 bases left between them. CDR1 is MNHNS and CDR2 is SASEGT in the germline V gene.

The chain employs TRBV9 and TRBJ1-2, with a tentative D call TRBD1 (6 bases). CDR1 SGDLS and CDR2 YYNGEE come from the germline V gene. The CDR3 loop spans 13 amino acids. Deletions cut 7 bases from V and 6 bases from J, with 16 bases between. The CDR3 region is CASGEGDGDGYTF. The CDR3 nucleotides are TGTGCCAGCGGGGAGGGGGACGGAGATGGCTACACCTTC. Based on the CDR3 plus reference TRBV9 and TRBJ1-2, the full variable domain is DSGVTQTPKHLITATGQRVTLRCSPRSGDLSVYWYQQSLDQGLQFLIQYYNGEERAKGNILERFSAQQFPDLHSELNLSSLELGDSALYFCASGEGDGDGYTFGSGTRLTVV.

This chain connects TRBV6-1 to TRBJ2-7, with 9 bases matching TRBD1. The CDR3 has 13 residues. After removal of 10 bases from V and 3 bases from J, the junction contained 7 bases not matched to a gene. Germline CDR1 is MNHNS and CDR2 is SASEGT. The CDR3 nucleotides read TGTGCCACGAGGGGGACAGGGTTCTACGAGCAGTACTTC. This translates into CATRGTGFYEQYF.

The J gene is TRBJ2-5, the V gene TRBV4-3; a possible D gene is TRBD2 (6 bases). Looked up from germline, CDR1 is LGHNA and CDR2 is YSLEER. The CDR3 sequence is 15 residues long. The V end lost 0 bases, the J end lost 4 bases, and 12 bases lay between the germline ends. The CDR3 DNA reads TGCGCCAGCAGCCAAGATAGGCGGGGCTCAGAGACCCAGTACTTC. It encodes CASSQDRRGSETQYF.

V usage is TRBV7-9 and J usage is TRBJ2-2; TRBD2 matches at 8 bases. Trimming removed 10 bases from V and 7 bases from J; junction bases left unmatched: 14. Germline CDR1 is SEHNR and CDR2 is FQNEAQ (reference sequence). This CDR3 spans 15 amino acids. The CDR3 nucleotides read TGTGCCACCCGACCGGGACTAGGAGGATACGGGGAGCTGTTTTTT. Amino acid sequence: CATRPGLGGYGELFF.